This TCR beta chain stems from a study of cytomegalovirus exposure and HLA in healthy donors. The primer mix had 60 Vbeta and 13 Jbeta primers. Some clones are missing from TCRdb's copy, which holds only in-frame ones; the method was immunoSEQ multiplex PCR. The top ten clones hold around 4.1% of a sample with about 140,000 clones, just under 85% of them seen once. The CDR3 sequence is 14 residues long. Trimming took off 5 bases at V and 5 bases at J, with 16 bases between the two ends. In germline, CDR1 is SGHRS, CDR2 YFSETQ. The TCR comes from a middle-aged man in good health and CMV-seropositive. The sequencing input was PBMCs. The chain combines TRBV5-1 with TRBJ2-5, with D possibly TRBD1 on 6 matching bases. The CDR3 reads CASRWDNPWETQYF. For the CDR3, the DNA is TGCGCCAGCAGATGGGACAACCCCTGGGAGACCCAGTACTTC.